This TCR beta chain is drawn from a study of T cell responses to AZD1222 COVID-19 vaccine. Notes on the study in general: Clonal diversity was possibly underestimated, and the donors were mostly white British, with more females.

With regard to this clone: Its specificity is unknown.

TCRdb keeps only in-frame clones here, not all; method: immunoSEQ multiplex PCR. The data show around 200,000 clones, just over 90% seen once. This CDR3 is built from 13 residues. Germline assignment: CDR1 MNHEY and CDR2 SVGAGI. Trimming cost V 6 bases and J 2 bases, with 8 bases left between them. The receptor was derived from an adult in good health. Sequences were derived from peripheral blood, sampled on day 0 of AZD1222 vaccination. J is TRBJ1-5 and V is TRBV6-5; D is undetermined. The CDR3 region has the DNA TGTGCCAGCAGGGGCGGCGGCAATCAGCCCCAGCATTTT. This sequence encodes CASRGGGNQPQHF.